The 12 T cell receptor beta chains presented below share a single source sample, sequenced in a study of CD8 T cells in Susac syndrome. RNA, at roughly 0.5 to 1 ug, was reverse transcribed with random hexamers. MiXCR was run by TCRdb on the immunoSEQ multiplex PCR reads, yielding one entry per CDR3 protein. The sample carries about 200,000 distinct CDR3 sequences, nearly 95% recorded once. The sequencing input was CD4+ T cells from PBMCs. These receptors were taken from a human donor with multiple sclerosis.

This chain connects TRBV12-3 or TRBV12-4 to TRBJ1-5; D is ambiguous. CDR3 length: 14 amino acids. The V end lost 5 bases, the J end lost 6 bases, and 14 bases lay between the germline ends. CDR3 residues: CASSRRSFPQPQHF. The CDR3 DNA reads TGTGCCAGCAGTCGACGCAGTTTTCCTCAGCCCCAGCATTTT.

V is TRBV10-3 and J is TRBJ1-1; D gene ambiguous. Trimming took off 11 bases at V and 5 bases at J, with 12 bases between the two ends. The CDR3 totals 11 residues. Germline values: CDR1 ENHRY, CDR2 SYGVKD. The CDR3 DNA sequence: TGTGCCGCCCGCACTAATACTGAAGCTTTCTTT. Its translation: CAARTNTEAFF.

The rearrangement links TRBV13 to TRBJ1-1; D remains unclear. CDR1 PRHDT and CDR2 FYEKMQ come from the germline V gene (reference sequence). The CDR3 is made up of 13 amino acids. Trimming pared 5 bases from V and 4 bases from J, leaving 11 bases between. The CDR3 loop is CASSEPRSTEAFF. The CDR3 nucleotides are TGTGCCAGCAGCGAGCCCCGAAGCACTGAAGCTTTCTTT.

The rearrangement joins TRBV18 to TRBJ2-1, with no clear D. Germline V gene data show CDR1 as KGHSH and CDR2 as LQKENI. This CDR3 is built from 15 residues. Trimming shortened V by 2 bases and J by 5 bases, and 13 bases separated the two germline ends. The CDR3 region has the DNA TGTGCCAGCTCACCAAGGATGGGCCCCGACAATGAGCAGTTCTTC. Its protein product is CASSPRMGPDNEQFF.

V is TRBV15 and J is TRBJ2-3; D might be TRBD2 (5 bases). The V gene's germline CDR1 is LNHNV and CDR2 YYDKDF (reference sequence). Trimming removed 4 bases at V and 0 bases at J, with 17 bases between. The CDR3 is 17 amino acids. The CDR3 region is CATSILSGELSTDTQYF. Written as DNA, the CDR3 is TGTGCCACCAGCATCCTTTCCGGGGAGCTGAGCACAGATACGCAGTATTTT.

V and J are TRBV11-2 and TRBJ2-7; 9 positions agree with TRBD1. From germline, CDR1 is SGHAT and CDR2 FQNNGV. V lost 8 bases and J lost 5; bases outside the gene matches: 10. The CDR3 length is 14 residues. This CDR3 reads CASRYRTGGDEQYF. The CDR3 bases are TGTGCCAGCCGATACCGTACAGGGGGCGACGAGCAGTACTTC.

V gene TRBV29-1 combines with J gene TRBJ1-1; D may be TRBD1 (5 bases). CDR1 and CDR2 from the germline V gene are SQVTM and ANQGSEA. There are 12 residues in the CDR3. V was clipped by 6 bases and J by 10 bases, with 18 bases between them. CDR3 region: CSVQLFGASAFF. DNA of the CDR3: TGCAGCGTCCAATTATTTGGGGCTTCAGCTTTCTTT.

This clonotype has only one observation. The chain couples TRBV2 to TRBJ2-3; 8 positions match TRBD1. The junction had 6 bases not matched to a gene; V was cut back by 5 bases and J by 2 bases. This CDR3 is 15 amino acids long. Germline assignment: CDR1 SNHLY and CDR2 FYNNEI. The CDR3 bases are TGTGCCAGCAGTCCCTGGGACAGGACCACAGATACGCAGTATTTT. It is translated as CASSPWDRTTDTQYF.

The V gene is TRBV20-1, the J gene TRBJ2-7; D gene uncertain. The CDR3 loop spans 14 amino acids. V was shortened by 3 bases and J by 2 bases, with 14 bases between the two germline ends. Germline V gene sequence: CDR1 DFQATT, CDR2 SNEGSKA (reference sequence). CDR3 sequence: CSARKRFYPYEQYF. CDR3 bases: TGCAGTGCTAGGAAGCGTTTTTACCCCTACGAGCAGTACTTC.

This chain joins TRBV30 and TRBJ2-5, with D maybe TRBD1 (6 bases). Germline loops: CDR1 GTSNPN, CDR2 SVGIG (reference sequence). The CDR3 covers 12 residues. Trimming took 2 bases from V and 5 from J, leaving 9 bases between them. The CDR3: CAWSWGPETQYF. CDR3 in DNA: TGTGCCTGGAGTTGGGGGCCGGAGACCCAGTACTTC.

This chain connects TRBV29-1 to TRBJ1-5; no reliable D call. V was trimmed by 5 bases and J by 3 bases, leaving 14 bases between them. CDR1 and CDR2 from the germline V gene are SQVTM and ANQGSEA. This CDR3 is 14 amino acids long. The CDR3 bases are TGCAGCGTTCTAGAGGCAGGCCTCAATCAGCCCCAGCATTTT. Its translation: CSVLEAGLNQPQHF.

The V gene is TRBV2, the J gene TRBJ1-1, with a weak D call TRBD1 (5 bases). The CDR3 runs to 13 residues. Germline V lookup: CDR1 SNHLY, CDR2 FYNNEI. The V and J ends lost 5 bases and 4 bases respectively, with 11 bases between them. CDR3 nucleotides: TGTGCCAGCAGTCTTGGGGGTTTCACTGAAGCTTTCTTT. Translated: CASSLGGFTEAFF.